This T cell receptor (beta chain) was recorded in a study of glioma-infiltrating T cells after dendritic cell vaccination. Trimming shortened V by 0 bases and J by 7 bases, and 10 bases separated the two germline ends. The CDR3 runs 15 residues. Germline V gene lookup returns CDR1 LNHNV and CDR2 YYDKDF (reference sequence). The protocol was immunoSEQ multiplex PCR, while the TCRdb copy is restricted to in-frame clones and leaves out a portion. The table shows approximately 90,000 clones, with 70% to 90% occurring only once. Time point reported: after dendritic cell vaccination, including at tumor progression/relapse. PBMC sampling occurred before vaccination, two weeks after the third dose, and at progression.

The V gene is TRBV15, the J gene TRBJ1-6; no clear D. This sequence originates from a human donor with glioblastoma. The input for sequencing was blood, taken after dendritic cell vaccination. The CDR3 spells CATSREATGNSPLHF. As DNA, the CDR3 is TGTGCCACCAGCAGAGAGGCTACGGGGAATTCACCCCTCCACTTT.